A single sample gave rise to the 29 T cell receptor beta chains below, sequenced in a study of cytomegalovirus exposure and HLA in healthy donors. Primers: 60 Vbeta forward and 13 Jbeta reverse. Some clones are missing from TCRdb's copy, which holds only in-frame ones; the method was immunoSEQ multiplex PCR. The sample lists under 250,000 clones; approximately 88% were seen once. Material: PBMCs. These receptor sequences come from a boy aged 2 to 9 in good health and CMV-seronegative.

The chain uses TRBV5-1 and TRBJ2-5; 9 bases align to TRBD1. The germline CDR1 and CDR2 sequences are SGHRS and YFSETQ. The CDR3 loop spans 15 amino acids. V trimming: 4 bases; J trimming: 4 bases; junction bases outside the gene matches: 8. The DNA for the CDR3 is TGCGCCAGCAGCCAAGCACCGACAGGGGGAGAGACCCAGTACTTC. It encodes CASSQAPTGGETQYF.

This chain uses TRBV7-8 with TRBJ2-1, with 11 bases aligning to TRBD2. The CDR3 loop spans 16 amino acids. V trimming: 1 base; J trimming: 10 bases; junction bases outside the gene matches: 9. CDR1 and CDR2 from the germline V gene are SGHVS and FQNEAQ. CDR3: CASSLVRLAGGGEQFF. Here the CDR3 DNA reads TGTGCCAGCAGCTTAGTTCGGCTAGCGGGAGGAGGGGAGCAGTTCTTC.

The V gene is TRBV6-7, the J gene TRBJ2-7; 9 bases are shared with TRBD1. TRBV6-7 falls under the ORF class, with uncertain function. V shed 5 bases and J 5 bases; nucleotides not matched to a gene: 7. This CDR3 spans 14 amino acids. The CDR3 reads CASSTGQGNDEQYF. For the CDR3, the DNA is TGTGCCAGCAGTACCGGACAGGGGAACGACGAGCAGTACTTC.

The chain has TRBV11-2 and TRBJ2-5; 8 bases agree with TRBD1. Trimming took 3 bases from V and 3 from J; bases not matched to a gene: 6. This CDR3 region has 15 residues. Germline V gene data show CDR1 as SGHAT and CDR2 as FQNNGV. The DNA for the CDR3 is TGTGCCAGCAGCTTCCGGGGACAGGTGGAAGAGACCCAGTACTTC. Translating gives CASSFRGQVEETQYF.

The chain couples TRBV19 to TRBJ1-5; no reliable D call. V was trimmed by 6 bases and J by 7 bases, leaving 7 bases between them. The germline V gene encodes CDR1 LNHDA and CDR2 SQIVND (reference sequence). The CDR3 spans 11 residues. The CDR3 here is CASRVGQPQHF. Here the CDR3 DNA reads TGTGCCAGTAGAGTTGGCCAGCCCCAGCATTTT.

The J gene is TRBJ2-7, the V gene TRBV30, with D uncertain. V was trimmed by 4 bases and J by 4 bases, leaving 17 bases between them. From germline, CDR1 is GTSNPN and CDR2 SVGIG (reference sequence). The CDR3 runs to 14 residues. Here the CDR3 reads CAWKPTGLRYEQYF. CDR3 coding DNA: TGTGCCTGGAAACCGACGGGTCTTCGATACGAGCAGTACTTC.

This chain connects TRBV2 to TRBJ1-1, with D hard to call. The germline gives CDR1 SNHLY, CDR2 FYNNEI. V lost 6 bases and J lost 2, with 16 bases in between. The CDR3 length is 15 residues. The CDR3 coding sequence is TGTGCCAGCAGGTCTCAGACATATTCTAACACTGAAGCTTTCTTT. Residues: CASRSQTYSNTEAFF.

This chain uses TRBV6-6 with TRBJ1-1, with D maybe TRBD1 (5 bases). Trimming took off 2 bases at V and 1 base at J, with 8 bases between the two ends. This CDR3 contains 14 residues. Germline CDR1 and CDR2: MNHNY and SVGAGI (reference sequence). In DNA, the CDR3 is TGTGCCAGCAGTTACGGGCAGGGGAACACTGAAGCTTTCTTT. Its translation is CASSYGQGNTEAFF.

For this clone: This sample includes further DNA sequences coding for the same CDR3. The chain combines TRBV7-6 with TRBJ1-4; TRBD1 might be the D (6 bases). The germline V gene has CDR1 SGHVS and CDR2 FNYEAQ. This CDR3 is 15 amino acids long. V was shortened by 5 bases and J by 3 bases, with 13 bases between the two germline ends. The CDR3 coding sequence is TGTGCCAGCAGCCCGAGGACAGTACCTAATGAAAAACTGTTTTTT. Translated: CASSPRTVPNEKLFF.

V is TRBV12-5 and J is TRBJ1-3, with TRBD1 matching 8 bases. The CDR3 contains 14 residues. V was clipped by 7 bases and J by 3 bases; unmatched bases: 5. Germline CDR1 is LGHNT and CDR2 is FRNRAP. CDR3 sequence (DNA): TGTGCTAGTGATTCGGACAGGGTTGGAAACACCATATATTTT. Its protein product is CASDSDRVGNTIYF.

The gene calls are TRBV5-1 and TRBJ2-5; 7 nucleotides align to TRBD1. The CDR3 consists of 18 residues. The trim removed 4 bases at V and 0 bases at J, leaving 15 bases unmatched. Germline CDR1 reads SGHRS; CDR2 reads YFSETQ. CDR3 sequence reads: CASSRRPPGQSYQETQYF. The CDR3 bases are TGCGCCAGCAGCCGGCGGCCACCGGGACAGTCGTACCAAGAGACCCAGTACTTC.

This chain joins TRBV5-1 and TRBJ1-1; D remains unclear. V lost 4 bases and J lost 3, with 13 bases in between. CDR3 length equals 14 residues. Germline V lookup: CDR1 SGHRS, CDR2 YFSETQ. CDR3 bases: TGCGCCAGCAGCGGAGGCAGCGGGGACACTGAAGCTTTCTTT. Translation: CASSGGSGDTEAFF. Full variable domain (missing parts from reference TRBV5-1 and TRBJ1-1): KAGVTQTPRYLIKTRGQQVTLSCSPISGHRSVSWYQQTPGQGLQFLFEYFSETQRNKGNFPGRFSGRQFSNSRSEMNVSTLELGDSALYLCASSGGSGDTEAFFGQGTRLTVV.

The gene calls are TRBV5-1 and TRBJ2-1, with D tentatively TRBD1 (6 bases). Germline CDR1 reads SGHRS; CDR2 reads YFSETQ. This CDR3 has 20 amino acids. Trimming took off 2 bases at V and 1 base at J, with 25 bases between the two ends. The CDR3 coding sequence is TGCGCCAGCAGCTTATTGAAGGACAGCCTCTCCGAGGGGTCCTACAATGAGCAGTTCTTC. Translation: CASSLLKDSLSEGSYNEQFF.

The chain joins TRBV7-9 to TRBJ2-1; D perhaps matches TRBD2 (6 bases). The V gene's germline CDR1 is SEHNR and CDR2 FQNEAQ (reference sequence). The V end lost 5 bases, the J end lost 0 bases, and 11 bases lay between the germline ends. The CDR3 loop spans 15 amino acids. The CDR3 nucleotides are TGTGCCAGCAGCCCGCCGGGACTCTCCTACAATGAGCAGTTCTTC. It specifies CASSPPGLSYNEQFF. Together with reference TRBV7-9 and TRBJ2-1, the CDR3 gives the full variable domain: DTGVSQNPRHKITKRGQNVTFRCDPISEHNRLYWYRQTLGQGPEFLTYFQNEAQLEKSRLLSDRFSAERPKGSFSTLEIQRTEQGDSAMYLCASSPPGLSYNEQFFGPGTRLTVL.

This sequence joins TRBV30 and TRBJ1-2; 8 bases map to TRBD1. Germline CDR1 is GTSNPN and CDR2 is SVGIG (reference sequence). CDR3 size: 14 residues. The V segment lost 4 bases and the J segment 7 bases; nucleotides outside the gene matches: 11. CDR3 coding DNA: TGTGCCTGGACCCCCCCGGACAGGGTTGGTGGCTACACCTTC. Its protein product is CAWTPPDRVGGYTF.

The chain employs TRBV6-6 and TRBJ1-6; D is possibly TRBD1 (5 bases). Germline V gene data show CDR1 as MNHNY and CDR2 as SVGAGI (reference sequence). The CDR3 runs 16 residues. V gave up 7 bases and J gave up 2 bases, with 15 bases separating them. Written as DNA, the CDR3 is TGTGCCAGCACCCAACAGGAATCCACCTATAATTCACCCCTCCACTTT. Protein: CASTQQESTYNSPLHF.

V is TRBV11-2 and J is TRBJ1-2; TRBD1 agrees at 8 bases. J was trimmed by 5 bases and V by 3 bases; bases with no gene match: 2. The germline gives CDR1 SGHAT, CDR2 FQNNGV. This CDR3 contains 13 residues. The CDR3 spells CASSFRTGYGYTF. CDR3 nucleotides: TGTGCCAGCAGCTTTAGGACAGGGTATGGCTACACCTTC.

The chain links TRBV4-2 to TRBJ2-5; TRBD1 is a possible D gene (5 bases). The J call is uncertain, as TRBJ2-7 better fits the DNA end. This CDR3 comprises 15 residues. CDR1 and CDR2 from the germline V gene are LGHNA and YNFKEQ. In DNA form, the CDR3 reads TGTGCCAGCAGCCAAGTTTTGGGGCTTCACTACGAGCAGTACTTC. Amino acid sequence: CASSQVLGLHYEQYF.

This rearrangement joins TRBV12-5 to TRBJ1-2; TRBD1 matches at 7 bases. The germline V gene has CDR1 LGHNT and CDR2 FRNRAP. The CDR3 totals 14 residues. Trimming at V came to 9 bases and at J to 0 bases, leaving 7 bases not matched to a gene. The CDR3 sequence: CASSPDRANYGYTF. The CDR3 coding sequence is TGTGCTAGCTCCCCCGACAGGGCTAACTATGGCTACACCTTC.

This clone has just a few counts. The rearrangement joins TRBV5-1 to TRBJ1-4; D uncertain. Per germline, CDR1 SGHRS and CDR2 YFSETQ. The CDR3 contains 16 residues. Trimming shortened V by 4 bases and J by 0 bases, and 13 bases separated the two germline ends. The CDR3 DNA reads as TGCGCCAGCAGCCCATTTCACACCACAACTAATGAAAAACTGTTTTTT. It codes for CASSPFHTTTNEKLFF.

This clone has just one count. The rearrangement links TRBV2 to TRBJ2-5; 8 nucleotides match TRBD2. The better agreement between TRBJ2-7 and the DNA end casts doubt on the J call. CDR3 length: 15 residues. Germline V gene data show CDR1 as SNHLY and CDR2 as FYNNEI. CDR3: CASSVGTSIALEQYF. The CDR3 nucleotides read TGTGCCAGCAGTGTGGGGACTAGTATCGCCCTCGAGCAGTACTTC.

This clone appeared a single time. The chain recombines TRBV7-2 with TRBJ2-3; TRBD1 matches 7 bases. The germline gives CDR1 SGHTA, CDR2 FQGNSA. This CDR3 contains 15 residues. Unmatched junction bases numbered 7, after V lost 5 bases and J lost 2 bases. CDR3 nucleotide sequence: TGTGCCAGCAGCCCCGGGACAGCCGACACAGATACGCAGTATTTT. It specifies CASSPGTADTDTQYF.

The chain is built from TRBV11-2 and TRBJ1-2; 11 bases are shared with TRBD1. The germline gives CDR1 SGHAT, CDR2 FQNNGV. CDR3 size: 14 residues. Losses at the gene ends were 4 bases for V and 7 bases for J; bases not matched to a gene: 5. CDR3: CASSSPDRGLGYTF. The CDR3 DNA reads TGTGCCAGCAGCTCCCCGGACAGGGGGCTTGGCTACACCTTC.

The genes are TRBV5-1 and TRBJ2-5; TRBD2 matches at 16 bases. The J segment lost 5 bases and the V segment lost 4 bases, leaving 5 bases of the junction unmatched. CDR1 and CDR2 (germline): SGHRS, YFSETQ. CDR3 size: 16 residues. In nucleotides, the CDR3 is TGCGCCAGCAGCCTGGGACTAGCGGGGGGGCGCGAGACCCAGTACTTC. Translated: CASSLGLAGGRETQYF.

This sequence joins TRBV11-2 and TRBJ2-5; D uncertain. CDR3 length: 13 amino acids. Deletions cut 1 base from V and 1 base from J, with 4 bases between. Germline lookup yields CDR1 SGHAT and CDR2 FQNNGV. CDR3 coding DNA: TGTGCCAGCAGCTTAGGGAGCCAAGAGACCCAGTACTTC. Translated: CASSLGSQETQYF.

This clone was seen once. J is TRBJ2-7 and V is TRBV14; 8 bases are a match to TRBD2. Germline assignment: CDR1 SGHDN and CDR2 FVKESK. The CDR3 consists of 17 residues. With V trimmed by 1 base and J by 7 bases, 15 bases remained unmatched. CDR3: CASSQGPWGAGGGEQYF. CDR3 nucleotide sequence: TGTGCCAGCAGCCAAGGACCATGGGGCGCGGGGGGCGGAGAGCAGTACTTC.

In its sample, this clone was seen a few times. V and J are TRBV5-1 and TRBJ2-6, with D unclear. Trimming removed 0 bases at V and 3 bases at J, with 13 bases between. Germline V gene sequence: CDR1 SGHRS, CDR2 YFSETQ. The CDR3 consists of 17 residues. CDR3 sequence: CASSLEAGLNGANVLTF. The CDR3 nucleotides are TGCGCCAGCAGCTTGGAGGCAGGCCTAAATGGGGCCAACGTCCTGACTTTC.

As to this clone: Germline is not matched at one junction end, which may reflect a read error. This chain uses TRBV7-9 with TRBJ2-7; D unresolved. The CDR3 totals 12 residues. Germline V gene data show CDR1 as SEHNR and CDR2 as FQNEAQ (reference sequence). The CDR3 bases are TGTTCCAGCAGCTTCGGGTCCTACGAGCAGTACTTC. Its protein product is CSSSFGSYEQYF.

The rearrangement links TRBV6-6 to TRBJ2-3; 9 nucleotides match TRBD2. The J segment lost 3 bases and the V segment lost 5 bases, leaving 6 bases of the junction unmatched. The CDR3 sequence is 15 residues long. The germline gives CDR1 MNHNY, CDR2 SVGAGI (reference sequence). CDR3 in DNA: TGTGCCAGCAGTAGACCTAGCGGGACTACAGATACGCAGTATTTT. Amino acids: CASSRPSGTTDTQYF.